Presented here are 4 T cell receptor beta chains from one specimen sequenced in a study of blood T cell repertoires in COVID-19 (dated by TCRdb to 2018 to 2020). Library preparation used the immunoSEQ multiplex PCR assay. TCRdb limited this immuneACCESS table to in-frame rearrangements with V and J called. A share of clones is missing; checked studies link under half to unresolved V genes, and the rest is unexplained. A total of 120,000 or so clones appear in this sample, around 91% of them only once. Of the sample, around 30% falls within the top ten clones. The material sequenced was peripheral blood. These receptors were collected from a man in his 70s with active or convalescent COVID-19.

The chain employs TRBV7-2 and TRBJ1-2; 11 bases line up with TRBD1. The CDR3 has 15 residues. The ends lost 4 bases at V and 8 bases at J; junction bases unmatched: 9. CDR1 and CDR2 (germline): SGHTA, FQGNSA. CDR3 DNA sequence: TGTGCCAGCAGCTCCAGGACAGGGGGCGGGGGAGGCTACACCTTC. Translation: CASSSRTGGGGGYTF.

V gene TRBV2 combines with J gene TRBJ2-1, with 8 bases aligning to TRBD2. The CDR3 is 13 amino acids. CDR1 and CDR2 (germline): SNHLY, FYNNEI. Trimming cost V 11 bases and J 5 bases; bases outside gene matches: 8. CDR3 residues: CASERELNNEQFF. Written as DNA, the CDR3 is TGTGCCTCGGAGCGGGAGCTTAACAATGAGCAGTTCTTC. The full variable domain, completed using reference TRBV2 and TRBJ2-1, is EPEVTQTPSHQVTQMGQEVILRCVPISNHLYFYWYRQILGQKVEFLVSFYNNEISEKSEIFDDQFSVERPDGSNFTLKIRSTKLEDSAMYFCASERELNNEQFFGPGTRLTVL.

The genes are TRBV18 and TRBJ2-3; TRBD2 aligns across 10 bases. Germline values: CDR1 KGHSH, CDR2 LQKENI. The V gene end was trimmed by 2 bases and the J gene end by 2 bases; junction bases not matched to a gene: 10. This CDR3 has 18 amino acids. CDR3 nucleotides: TGTGCCAGCTCACCAATAGCGGGAGGAGGGCCCGTCACAGATACGCAGTATTTT. Protein sequence: CASSPIAGGGPVTDTQYF. The variable domain in full, with the rest retrieved from reference TRBV18 and TRBJ2-3, is NAGVMQNPRHLVRRRGQEARLRCSPMKGHSHVYWYRQLPEEGLKFMVYLQKENIIDESGMPKERFSAEFPKEGPSILRIQQVVRGDSAAYFCASSPIAGGGPVTDTQYFGPGTRLTVL.

The rearrangement joins TRBV19 to TRBJ1-1, with 7 positions matching TRBD1. Germline V gives CDR1 LNHDA, CDR2 SQIVND (reference sequence). This CDR3 is built from 13 residues. V trimming: 4 bases; J trimming: 5 bases; junction bases outside the gene matches: 4. The CDR3 spells CASSKGGWTEAFF. DNA of the CDR3: TGTGCCAGTAGTAAAGGGGGCTGGACTGAAGCTTTCTTT.